This is a list of T cell receptor beta chains from one sample in a study of T cells in Graves' hyperthyroidism and ophthalmopathy. A single record per CDR3 protein comes from TCRdb applying MiXCR to the multiplex PCR reads. The table includes fewer than 650,000 distinct CDR3 sequences, about 14% detected once. The sequencing sample was made of blood. The origin of the receptors is a woman younger than 45 with Graves' hyperthyroidism that later progressed to Graves' ophthalmopathy. The CDR3 runs from the conserved cysteine through the conserved F or W. A D gene is named only where the DNA matches it firmly. Where a row states a size, it is once, few, many or the class of an expanded clone; other rows omit it.

j_call clone_size d_call v_call cdr3_nt cdr3_aa
TRBJ2-7 NA NA TRBV14 TGTGCCAGCAGCCAAGAACGGGACCTCTCCTACGAGCAGTACTTC CASSQERDLSYEQYF
TRBJ2-7 many TRBD2 TRBV6-2/TRBV6-3 TGTGCCAGCAGGGGGACTAGCGGGAGCGAGCAGTACTTC CASRGTSGSEQYF
TRBJ2-1 few TRBD1 TRBV19 TGTGCCAGTTCCTCGGGCCGGGACAGGCCCTACAATGAGCAGTTCTTC CASSSGRDRPYNEQFF
TRBJ2-1 NA TRBD2 TRBV5-1 TGCGCCAGCAGCCAAACTAGCGGGAACTACAATGAGCAGTTCTTC CASSQTSGNYNEQFF
TRBJ1-2 many NA TRBV7-9 TGTGCCAGCAGCTTCTCATTTCCAGGCTATTATGGCTACACCTTC CASSFSFPGYYGYTF
TRBJ2-7 many TRBD1 TRBV12-3/TRBV12-4 TGTGCCAGCAGTGTCCGGGACAGGAGATACGAGCAGTACTTC CASSVRDRRYEQYF
TRBJ2-7 many TRBD1 TRBV12-3/TRBV12-4 TGTGCCAGCGGAAAGTCCCAGGGGGCCGGCGAGCAGTACTTC CASGKSQGAGEQYF
TRBJ1-4 NA NA TRBV10-3 TGTGCCACTCGGGACGGCTTTAATGAAAAACTGTTTTTT CATRDGFNEKLFF
TRBJ2-5 NA NA TRBV29-1 TGCAGCGTTGAGCTACAGACAGGCTTACAAGAGACCCAGTACTTC CSVELQTGLQETQYF
TRBJ1-1 few NA TRBV5-5 TGTGCCAGCAGCCCCAGGGTAGGTTCACCTGAAGCTTTCTTT CASSPRVGSPEAFF
TRBJ2-7 NA TRBD2 TRBV3-1 TGTGCCAGCAGCCAAATGACTAGCGGGCCCTACGAGCAGTCCTTC CASSQMTSGPYEQSF
TRBJ2-7 NA TRBD1 TRBV7-9 TGTGCCAGCAGCTCGACCGAGGGACAGGGAAACTCCTACGAGCAGTACTTC CASSSTEGQGNSYEQYF
TRBJ2-7 many TRBD2 TRBV12-3/TRBV12-4 TGTGCCAGCAGCCAGACTAGCGGGAGGGACGAGCAGTACTTC CASSQTSGRDEQYF
TRBJ1-2 NA NA TRBV4-2 TGTGCCAGCAGCCAAGATTACACGACCAACTATGGCTACACCTTC CASSQDYTTNYGYTF
TRBJ1-6 many NA TRBV28 TGTGCCAGCAGTGGCCGGGACTATAGAAATTCACCCCTCCACTTT CASSGRDYRNSPLHF
TRBJ2-7 many NA TRBV27 TGTGCCAGCAGAAGTGTTCGGCACGAGCAGTACTTC CASRSVRHEQYF
TRBJ1-2 many TRBD1 TRBV28 TGTGCCAGCATGGGACAGGGATATGCGGGCTACACCTTC CASMGQGYAGYTF
TRBJ1-3 many NA TRBV12-3/TRBV12-4 TGTGCCAGCAGTCGCAGCCCGGGGGTTAGAAACACCATATATTTT CASSRSPGVRNTIYF
TRBJ2-5 few NA TRBV2 TGTGCCAGCAGTGAATATGACAGAGGAGGGACCCAGTACTTC CASSEYDRGGTQYF
TRBJ1-2 NA NA TRBV16 TGTGCCAGCAGCCAATACCAGGGCAGGGAGTATGGCTACACCTTC CASSQYQGREYGYTF
TRBJ2-1 NA NA TRBV7-3 TGTGCCAGCAGCCTCAGGGGGGCGGTTGTCTCCTACAATGAGCAGTTCTTC CASSLRGAVVSYNEQFF
TRBJ1-2 many NA TRBV28 TGTGCCAGCAGTGGCGAGCCACCGGGCCGGGCATATGGCTACACCTTC CASSGEPPGRAYGYTF
TRBJ1-2 many NA TRBV28 TGTGCCAGCATTTCGAGGTGGGTCTATGGCTACACCTTC CASISRWVYGYTF
TRBJ2-7 few NA TRBV20-1 TGCAGTGCTCCAAATACGGACTCCTCCTCCCTCTTACGAAAGCAGTACTTC CSAPNTDSSSLLRKQYF
TRBJ1-5 NA NA TRBV7-8 TGTGCCAGCAGCACCGCCGGGACCGAGCGTCGTCCCCAGCATTTT CASSTAGTERRPQHF